The clone carrying this T cell receptor (beta chain) appeared a few times. What it binds is not known. These data are taken from a study of T cells after yellow fever vaccination. TCRdb ran MiXCR on the 5' RACE reads and lists one entry per CDR3 protein. The data show 200,000 or so distinct CDR3 sequences, 5.5% to 8.5% seen once. Findings of the study overall: The booster saw the reappearance of most primary-vaccination clones (around 96% CD4, about 88% CD8). Clonotypes shared by both compartments, CD4 and CD8, made up a small share.

This specimen was CD4+ T cells sorted from PBMCs, taken on the day of the yellow fever booster vaccination. The sequence was obtained from a man aged 30-40 years who received the YFV17D yellow fever vaccine.

The CDR3 sequence is CASSSDRGNSPLHF. As DNA, the CDR3 is TGCGCCAGCAGCTCGGACAGGGGAAATTCACCCCTCCACTTT. The chain has TRBV5-1 and TRBJ1-6, with 9 bases that match TRBD1. The J segment lost 7 bases and the V segment lost 3 bases, leaving 2 bases of the junction unmatched. Germline V CDR1 and CDR2: SGHRS, YFSETQ. There are 14 residues in the CDR3.